This T cell receptor (beta chain) emerged from a study of OX40 agonist ivuxolimab in advanced cancers. Looking at the study overall: Ivuxolimab, which is an agonistic anti-OX40 (CD134) antibody, was administered to the patients.

Using immunoSEQ multiplex PCR, the repertoire was profiled, and TCRdb retains in-frame clones only, with some absent. The sample shows approximately 55,000 clones, about 90% of them seen only once. Collection of blood occurred at baseline, at cycle 4 day 1, and at cycle 7 day 1. Germline V gene sequence: CDR1 SGHNT, CDR2 YENEEA. This CDR3 spans 16 amino acids. V shed 1 base and J shed 0 bases, with 10 bases lying between them. This rearrangement joins TRBV11-3 to TRBJ2-1; a possible D gene is TRBD2 (5 bases). The origin of this receptor is an adult with an advanced solid tumor such as melanoma, head and neck, liver or kidney cancer. Source: CD4+ or CD8+ T cells sorted from blood, taken in a trial of the OX40 agonist ivuxolimab. CDR3 region: CASSLGGSVSYNEQFF. In DNA, the CDR3 is TGTGCCAGCAGCTTAGGTGGTAGCGTCTCCTACAATGAGCAGTTCTTC.